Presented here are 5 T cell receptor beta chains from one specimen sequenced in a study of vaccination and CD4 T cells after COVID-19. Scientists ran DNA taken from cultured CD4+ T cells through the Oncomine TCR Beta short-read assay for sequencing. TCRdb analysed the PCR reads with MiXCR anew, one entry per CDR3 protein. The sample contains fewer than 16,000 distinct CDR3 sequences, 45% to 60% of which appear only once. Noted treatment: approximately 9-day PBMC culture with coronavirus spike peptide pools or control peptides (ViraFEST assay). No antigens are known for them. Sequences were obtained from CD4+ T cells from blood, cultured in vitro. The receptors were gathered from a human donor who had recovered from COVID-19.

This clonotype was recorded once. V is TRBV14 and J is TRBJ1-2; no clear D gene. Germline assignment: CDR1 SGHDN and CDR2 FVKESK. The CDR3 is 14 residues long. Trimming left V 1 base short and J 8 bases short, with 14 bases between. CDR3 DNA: TGTGCCAGCAGCCAAGGGCTAAGGGTTGGCGGCTACACCTTC. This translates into CASSQGLRVGGYTF.

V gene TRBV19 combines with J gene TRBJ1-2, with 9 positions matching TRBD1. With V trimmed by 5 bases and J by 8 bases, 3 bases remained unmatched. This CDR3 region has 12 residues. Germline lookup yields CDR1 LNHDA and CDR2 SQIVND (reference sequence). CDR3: CASSLGQGGYTF. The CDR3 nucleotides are TGTGCCAGTAGTCTTGGACAGGGGGGCTACACCTTC.

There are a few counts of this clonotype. CDR3 DNA sequence: TGTGCCTGGATGACGGGGGCTTCCTACGAGCAGTACTTC. Translation gives CAWMTGASYEQYF. The V and J genes are TRBV30 and TRBJ2-7; D possibly matches TRBD1 or TRBD2 (6 bases each). The V end was cut by 4 bases, the J end by 1 base, with 11 bases between. The CDR3 runs 13 residues. Germline CDR1 and CDR2: GTSNPN and SVGIG (reference sequence).

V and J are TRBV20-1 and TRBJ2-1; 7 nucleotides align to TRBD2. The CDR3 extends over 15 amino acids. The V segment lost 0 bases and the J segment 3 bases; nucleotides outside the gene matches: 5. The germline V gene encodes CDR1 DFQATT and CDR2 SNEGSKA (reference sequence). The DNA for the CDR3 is TGCAGTGCTAGAGATATGAGGGAGGGCTACAATGAGCAGTTCTTC. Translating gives CSARDMREGYNEQFF.

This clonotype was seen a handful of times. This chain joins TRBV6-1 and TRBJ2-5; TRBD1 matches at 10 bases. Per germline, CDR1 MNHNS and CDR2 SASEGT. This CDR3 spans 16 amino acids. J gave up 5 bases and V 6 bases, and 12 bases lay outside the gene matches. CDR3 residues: CASSIGQGGLRETQYF. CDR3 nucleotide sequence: TGTGCCAGCAGCATCGGACAGGGGGGCCTCCGCGAGACCCAGTACTTC.